These 11 T cell receptor beta chains were all obtained from the same sample, sequenced in a study of shared clonotypes between healthy human individuals. Assay: immunoSEQ multiplex PCR; the TCRdb copy retains only in-frame clones and omits some. Here the sample spans millions of clones, less than 95% being singletons. CD45RO-negative, CCR7-selected cells formed the naive CD8 fraction, which excluded terminally differentiated effector memory CD45RA+ cells. Specimen: naive CD8+ T cells sorted from blood. These receptors were collected from a man between 18 and 35 years old in good health.

The chain is built from TRBV19 and TRBJ2-1, with D unresolved. V was pared by 0 bases and J by 8 bases, with 8 bases between. Germline assignment: CDR1 LNHDA and CDR2 SQIVND (reference sequence). The CDR3 contains 13 residues. The chain's CDR3 is CASSIDDVYEQFF. The CDR3, as DNA: TGTGCCAGTAGTATAGACGACGTCTATGAGCAGTTCTTC.

This clone was detected once. The CDR3 DNA sequence: TGTGCCATCAGTGAAGCCGGCAGGCAAGAGACCCAGTACTTC. It is translated as CAISEAGRQETQYF. This rearrangement joins TRBV10-3 to TRBJ2-5; D is unresolved. Germline CDR1 and CDR2: ENHRY and SYGVKD. Trimming cost V 3 bases and J 2 bases, with 10 bases left between them. The CDR3 is 14 residues long.

The chain combines TRBV5-1 with TRBJ1-2, with TRBD1 matching over 7 bases. CDR1 is SGHRS, CDR2 YFSETQ, per germline. The CDR3 runs 14 residues. The V segment lost 3 bases and the J segment 4 bases; nucleotides outside the gene matches: 6. The CDR3 loop reads CASSSLTGTYGYTF. Written as DNA, the CDR3 is TGCGCCAGCAGCTCGTTGACAGGGACCTATGGCTACACCTTC. The full variable domain, with the rest looked up from reference TRBV5-1 and TRBJ1-2, is KAGVTQTPRYLIKTRGQQVTLSCSPISGHRSVSWYQQTPGQGLQFLFEYFSETQRNKGNFPGRFSGRQFSNSRSEMNVSTLELGDSALYLCASSSLTGTYGYTFGSGTRLTVV.

The V gene is TRBV10-3, the J gene TRBJ1-3; D not resolved. The CDR3 runs 15 residues. Germline-derived CDR1 and CDR2 are ENHRY and SYGVKD. Trimming took 1 base from V and 0 from J, leaving 7 bases between them. The CDR3 region has the DNA TGTGCCATCAGTGAGTTGGGCAGCTCTGGAAACACCATATATTTT. Translation gives CAISELGSSGNTIYF.

CDR3 bases: TGCGCCAGCAGCCAAGATTCCAGTACCTCATACGAGCAGTACTTC. It encodes CASSQDSSTSYEQYF. This chain connects TRBV4-3 to TRBJ2-7; no clear D gene. The CDR3 spans 15 residues. Germline CDR1 is LGHNA and CDR2 is YSLEER. The V and J ends lost 0 bases and 4 bases respectively, with 13 bases between them.

The V call is TRBV5-6, the J call TRBJ2-1; D is perhaps TRBD1 (5 bases). The CDR3 is made up of 16 amino acids. The germline V and J ends were trimmed by 4 bases and 1 base, with 15 bases remaining between them. Germline CDR1 and CDR2: SGHDT and YYEEEE. This CDR3 reads CASSPPAQGSYNEQFF. CDR3 DNA sequence: TGTGCCAGCAGCCCCCCGGCCCAGGGATCCTACAATGAGCAGTTCTTC.

The V gene is TRBV6-5, the J gene TRBJ2-5; 8 bases fit TRBD2. Germline assignment: CDR1 MNHEY and CDR2 SVGAGI. V shed 6 bases and J 5 bases; nucleotides not matched to a gene: 8. The CDR3 totals 14 residues. The CDR3 loop is CASSPQGGGETQYF. DNA for the CDR3: TGTGCCAGCAGCCCCCAGGGCGGGGGGGAGACCCAGTACTTC.

The chain joins TRBV6-5 to TRBJ2-2; no firm D call. V was pared by 2 bases and J by 4 bases, with 11 bases between. There are 15 residues in the CDR3. Per the germline V gene, CDR1 is MNHEY and CDR2 is SVGAGI. CDR3 nucleotides: TGTGCCAGCAGTTACCTCCAGGTCGGCACCGGGGAGCTGTTTTTT. Protein sequence: CASSYLQVGTGELFF.

The chain joins TRBV30 to TRBJ1-5; D not certain. CDR1 GTSNPN and CDR2 SVGIG come from the germline V gene (reference sequence). The ends were cut back, 2 bases at V and 2 bases at J, with 10 bases in the middle. The CDR3 is 14 amino acids. DNA for the CDR3: TGTGCCTGGAGTCAACATGGAGGCAATCAGCCCCAGCATTTT. Encoded protein: CAWSQHGGNQPQHF. Variable domain in full (rest from reference TRBV30 and TRBJ1-5): SQTIHQWPATLVQPVGSPLSLECTVEGTSNPNLYWYRQAAGRGLQLLFYSVGIGQISSEVPQNLSASRPQDRQFILSSKKLLLSDSGFYLCAWSQHGGNQPQHFGDGTRLSIL.

The gene calls are TRBV29-1 and TRBJ2-7; 7 positions agree with TRBD2. Trimming cost V 5 bases and J 5 bases; bases outside gene matches: 9. In germline, CDR1 is SQVTM, CDR2 ANQGSEA. This CDR3 is 13 amino acids long. CDR3 bases: TGCAGCGTTCTTTGGGGGGGGACCAACGAGCAGTACTTC. This encodes CSVLWGGTNEQYF.

V is TRBV19 and J is TRBJ2-7; D gene ambiguous. In germline, CDR1 is LNHDA, CDR2 SQIVND (reference sequence). The CDR3 extends over 13 amino acids. Trimming pared 2 bases from V and 5 bases from J, leaving 10 bases between. CDR3 in amino acids: CASSIRIGDEQYF. For the CDR3, the DNA is TGTGCCAGTAGTATAAGGATCGGTGACGAGCAGTACTTC.